This entry lists 14 T cell receptor beta chains sequenced from one sample in a study of cytomegalovirus exposure and HLA in healthy donors. PCR was performed using 60 Vbeta and 13 Jbeta primers. Profiled with immunoSEQ multiplex PCR; TCRdb holds only in-frame clones, not every one. The sample holds about 100,000 clones; around 79% are singletons and the top ten take roughly 13%. The material sequenced was PBMCs. Receptor source: a male donor in good health and CMV-seropositive.

DNA for the CDR3: TGTGCCACGGTGACAGGGATTAGCAATCAGCCCCAGCATTTT. Amino acids: CATVTGISNQPQHF. V is TRBV6-6 and J is TRBJ1-5, with 7 bases aligning to TRBD1. This CDR3 region has 14 residues. Trimming cost V 10 bases and J 0 bases; bases outside gene matches: 6. Germline V gene data show CDR1 as MNHNY and CDR2 as SVGAGI (reference sequence).

The V call is TRBV18, the J call TRBJ2-2; D is unclear. CDR1 is KGHSH, CDR2 LQKENI, per germline. Trimming took 4 bases from V and 6 from J, leaving 9 bases between them. The CDR3 extends over 13 amino acids. The CDR3 sequence: CASSRAHPGELFF. As DNA, the CDR3 is TGTGCCAGCTCACGGGCGCACCCCGGGGAGCTGTTTTTT.

This clone has just one count. V is TRBV27 and J is TRBJ2-3, with 8 bases identical to TRBD1. Germline V lookup: CDR1 MNHEY, CDR2 SMNVEV (reference sequence). The V gene end was trimmed by 3 bases and the J gene end by 7 bases; junction bases not matched to a gene: 6. This CDR3 contains 14 residues. This CDR3 is CASSFSQGAYTQYF. CDR3 nucleotides: TGTGCCAGCAGTTTTTCGCAGGGGGCATATACGCAGTATTTT.

The chain uses TRBV28 and TRBJ2-6; the D is unclear. The CDR3 totals 13 residues. Trimming cost V 8 bases and J 1 base, with 6 bases left between them. The V gene's germline CDR1 is MDHEN and CDR2 SYDVKM. The CDR3 reads CASRLSGANVLTF. CDR3 bases: TGTGCCAGCCGGTTGTCTGGGGCCAACGTCCTGACTTTC.

This clone was detected only once. V and J are TRBV5-6 and TRBJ2-7; 9 nucleotides agree with TRBD1. V was clipped by 4 bases and J by 9 bases; unmatched bases: 11. CDR3 length equals 14 residues. Per the germline V gene, CDR1 is SGHDT and CDR2 is YYEEEE. The CDR3 reads CASSGGQGKGAQYF. The CDR3 nucleotides are TGTGCCAGCAGCGGGGGACAGGGAAAGGGAGCGCAGTACTTC.

The chain uses TRBV11-2 and TRBJ2-1; tentative D call: TRBD2 (5 bases). This CDR3 contains 14 residues. Germline V gene lookup returns CDR1 SGHAT and CDR2 FQNNGV. V was shortened by 5 bases and J by 7 bases, with 15 bases between the two germline ends. The CDR3 DNA reads as TGTGCCAGCAGCCTGGACCCGGGGTCAAATGAGCAGTTCTTC. The encoded protein is CASSLDPGSNEQFF. The full variable domain, rest sourced from reference TRBV11-2 and TRBJ2-1, is EAGVAQSPRYKIIEKRQSVAFWCNPISGHATLYWYQQILGQGPKLLIQFQNNGVVDDSQLPKDRFSAERLKGVDSTLKIQPAKLEDSAVYLCASSLDPGSNEQFFGPGTRLTVL.

The chain carries TRBV5-1 and TRBJ2-7; TRBD1 agrees at 8 bases. Germline CDR1 and CDR2: SGHRS and YFSETQ. V was clipped by 0 bases and J by 3 bases; unmatched bases: 5. This CDR3 region has 15 residues. The CDR3 here is CASSLEGTGYYEQYF. The CDR3 DNA is TGCGCCAGCAGCTTGGAGGGGACAGGATACTACGAGCAGTACTTC.

The rearrangement links TRBV6-1 to TRBJ1-2; 9 positions match TRBD1. Trimming cost V 6 bases and J 8 bases; bases outside gene matches: 7. The CDR3 sequence is 13 residues long. In germline, CDR1 is MNHNS, CDR2 SASEGT. The CDR3 DNA sequence: TGTGCCAGCAGAATGACAGGGGGGCGGGGCTACACCTTC. This codes for CASRMTGGRGYTF.

This sequence joins TRBV2 and TRBJ2-3; 7 bases agree with TRBD2. The V and J ends lost 5 bases and 0 bases, in that order; junction bases with no gene match: 8. The CDR3 sequence is 16 residues long. The V gene's germline CDR1 is SNHLY and CDR2 FYNNEI. CDR3 sequence: CASSPWEGPSTDTQYF. CDR3 DNA: TGTGCCAGCAGTCCCTGGGAGGGACCAAGCACAGATACGCAGTATTTT.

J is TRBJ1-5 and V is TRBV9, with a weak D call TRBD1 (5 bases). Germline V gives CDR1 SGDLS, CDR2 YYNGEE. This CDR3 spans 14 amino acids. V was clipped by 4 bases and J by 3 bases, with 11 bases between them. The CDR3 nucleotides read TGTGCCAGCAGCCAAGACAGCTACAATCAGCCCCAGCATTTT. Translated: CASSQDSYNQPQHF.

This clone has at least ten counts. The V call is TRBV7-2, the J call TRBJ2-7, with 7 bases that match TRBD2. The CDR3 runs 14 residues. The V gene's germline CDR1 is SGHTA and CDR2 FQGNSA. The trim removed 4 bases at V and 3 bases at J, leaving 6 bases unmatched. Here the CDR3 DNA reads TGTGCCAGCAGCTGGGCTAGCGGAGTCTACGAGCAGTACTTC. Translating it yields CASSWASGVYEQYF. The variable domain in full, with the rest retrieved from reference TRBV7-2 and TRBJ2-7, is GAGVSQSPSNKVTEKGKDVELRCDPISGHTALYWYRQSLGQGLEFLIYFQGNSAPDKSGLPSDRFSAERTGGSVSTLTIQRTQQEDSAVYLCASSWASGVYEQYFGPGTRLTVT.

V gene TRBV6-5 combines with J gene TRBJ2-7; 9 positions match TRBD2. Germline V CDR1 and CDR2: MNHEY, SVGAGI. The CDR3 is made up of 15 amino acids. V shed 2 bases, J shed 2 bases, and the junction held 4 bases outside the gene matches. As DNA, the CDR3 is TGTGCCAGCAGTTACACGCTAGCGGGGCCCTACGAGCAGTACTTC. Amino acids: CASSYTLAGPYEQYF.

In its sample, this clone was seen a few times. This rearrangement joins TRBV7-2 to TRBJ2-7; TRBD2 matches at 12 bases. V was pared by 3 bases and J by 2 bases, with 2 bases of the junction left unmatched. The V gene's germline CDR1 is SGHTA and CDR2 FQGNSA. CDR3 size: 15 residues. The CDR3 nucleotides are TGTGCCAGCAGCTTTCTAGCGGGGGGGACCTACGAGCAGTACTTC. Amino acids: CASSFLAGGTYEQYF.

The rearrangement links TRBV7-2 to TRBJ2-1, with D perhaps TRBD1 (5 bases). Germline V gives CDR1 SGHTA, CDR2 FQGNSA. Trimming took 1 base from V and 8 from J, leaving 15 bases between them. The CDR3 totals 15 residues. The DNA of the CDR3 is TGTGCCAGCAGCTTAGTCTACCGCCAGGGTGATGAGCAGTTCTTC. Its translation: CASSLVYRQGDEQFF.